This TCR beta chain was documented in a study of blood T cell repertoires in COVID-19. Between the trimmed V and J ends, which lost 3 bases and 6 bases, there was a span of 6 bases. The CDR3 is 11 amino acids. The germline gives CDR1 MNHEY, CDR2 SMNVEV (reference sequence). The repertoire was sequenced with immunoSEQ multiplex PCR; TCRdb's copy has only in-frame clones and lacks some. The sample has approximately 440,000 clones, about nine tenths seen once. This clone has at least ten counts. This sequence originates from a woman aged 18-29 years who had recovered from COVID-19. Specimen: PBMCs or T cells enriched from blood (not recorded which). V usage is TRBV27 and J usage is TRBJ2-7, with D possibly TRBD1 on 5 matching bases. The CDR3 coding sequence is TGTGCCAGCAGTTTTGGGGCCGAGCAGTACTTC. Translating it yields CASSFGAEQYF.